Detailed here is one T cell receptor beta chain. Its antigen is still unknown. No much larger clone exists at a distance of one base, and base qualities are not known. The donors were healthy, HIV-negative adults with no recently reported acute infections or vaccinations. Every donor was a Caucasian adult residing in Nashville, Tennessee, USA. CD4+ T cells were enriched by magnetic negative selection; naive cells were then positively selected on CD45RA, and the negative fraction formed the memory subset. Blood was obtained by leukapheresis, after which PBMCs were separated by Ficoll-Histopaque density gradient centrifugation and cryopreserved in liquid nitrogen vapor phase. Analytical flow cytometry was used to check the purity and quantity of each magnetically sorted T cell population. Genomic DNA was isolated from every sorted fraction and measured by UV absorbance on a Nanodrop 2000c. V is cut back by 3 bases and J by 5 bases, with 9 bases in the junction unmatched. The CDR3 numbers 16 residues from cysteine through phenylalanine. Only the CDR3 region is kept as DNA, spanning 48 bases read in frame from base 1. According to the germline V gene, CDR1 reads SGHDT and CDR2 reads YYEEEE.

These data come from a study of shared clonotypes between healthy human individuals (dated by TCRdb to 2020 to 2022). Broadly, across the study: A couple of women and a few men aged 18 to 49 years were included in the cohort. For each donor, CD4 naive and CD4 memory were each given three plates, CD8 naive was given two plates, and CD8 memory was given one plate. Blood TCR repertoires of about five healthy adults were deeply sequenced to estimate repertoire size and the extent of clonotype sharing between individuals. Libraries were prepared and TCR repertoires were sequenced by different laboratories using diverse techniques, in order to increase sequencing depth and limit assay-specific biases. Per donor, leukapheresis produced somewhere between about 0.8 and 9 billion PBMCs.

The study at large found these results: When four donors were compared, the shared fraction of clonotypes was 5% to 6.5% for naive CD4, about 4% for naive CD8, 2.3% for memory CD4, and around 0.37% for memory CD8. Estimated clonotype richness was generally larger for naive than for memory subsets. Pairwise subsampling led to the expectation that sequencing depth would affect the degree of clonotype sharing among donors. Clonotypes shared by all four sorted-subset donors showed higher generation probabilities than non-shared clonotypes. The small number of donors limited the genetic and exposure-history diversity represented. Incomplete sequencing was indicated by rarefaction of sorted-subset datasets, despite the large sequencing depth. Sampling was restricted to blood, and TCR repertoires in tissues likely differ from the TCR repertoires found in blood.

Using the deep immunoSEQ assay, multiplex PCR amplified TCR CDR3 regions from genomic DNA. Extracted genomic DNA from each cell subset was distributed evenly across all wells of several immunoSEQ 96-well plates, and each plate was treated as a replicate. Each replicate PCR for sorted subsets received 150 to 250 ng genomic DNA, equal to around 32,000 T cell genomes. The purified libraries were quantified using a Qubit 3.0 fluorometer, sized with a Bioanalyzer 2100, and then quantified again using the KAPA Library Quantification kit. A separate single-read 150-cycle Illumina NextSeq 550 flow cell was used to sequence each immunoSEQ 96-well plate. Per the source publication's procedure: The immunoSEQ output contained only junctional sequences without quality scores, so filtering could not match that applied to full-length reads. Sequences were annotated with PyIR, a Python wrapper for IgBLAST v1.9, and V/J genes and CDR3 were assigned using IMGT germline references. Reads were filtered out if the reads had weak V/J assignments (E-value above 1e-6), no CDR3, stop codons, out-of-frame junctions, or ambiguous translated residues. V3J clonotypes were defined as sequences sharing an identical inferred V gene, J gene, and CDR3 amino acid sequence. Percentage overlap between repertoires was computed as shared unique clonotypes divided by the size of the smaller repertoire. Repertoire richness was assessed with RTK rarefaction, the Chao1 estimator, and Recon v2.1 estimates of unobserved clonotypes. Generation probabilities were computed with OLGA for all TCRbeta clonotypes obtained by the gDNA method from a few donors. This is the immuneACCESS table as TCRdb keeps it, with only in-frame sequences that have V and J called. A part of the clones is gone; compared with another copy, unresolved V genes explain less than half, and the rest is unexplained. D and trimming were read from the DNA, whereas the V and J calls and clone size are those reported in that table. Within this sample are about 600,000 clones, with approximately 97% of them counted one time only. About 0.06% of the sample goes to the ten largest clones.

This chain joins TRBV5-6 to TRBJ2-2; 8 of the junction bases match TRBD1. The receptor was derived from a woman in her 30s in good health. Material for sequencing was naive CD4+ T cells sorted from blood. This specimen's cell subset or site label, per the study, means: CD45RA+ positively selected. The CDR3 protein sequence reads: CASSYRTGWDTGELFF. The DNA sequence follows: TGTGCCAGCAGCTACAGGACAGGGTGGGATACCGGGGAGCTGTTTTTT.